The 8 T cell receptor beta chains given below trace back to one sample, sequenced in a study of blood T cell repertoires in COVID-19. Repertoires were generated with immunoSEQ multiplex PCR, while TCRdb's copy carries only in-frame clones and drops some. The sample lists 300,000 to 400,000 clones, roughly 88% occurring once. Sequenced sample: PBMCs or T cells enriched from blood (not recorded which). The receptors were gathered from a woman in her 30s with acute COVID-19.

The V call is TRBV10-2, the J call TRBJ1-5; D possibly corresponds to TRBD1 (6 bases). The CDR3 length is 15 residues. Trimming cost V 2 bases and J 5 bases, with 13 bases left between them. From germline, CDR1 is WSHSY and CDR2 SAAADI. The CDR3 DNA is TGCGCCAGCAGTGAGGGTCAGGGGTTCTATCAGCCCCAGCATTTT. It codes for CASSEGQGFYQPQHF.

This clone was observed a handful of times. The chain uses TRBV7-8 and TRBJ1-6; the D is unclear. V gave up 5 bases and J gave up 10 bases, with 18 bases separating them. Germline V lookup: CDR1 SGHVS, CDR2 FQNEAQ. The CDR3 is 15 amino acids. CDR3 bases: TGTGCCAGCAGCCTCGAATCCGGGTCCGAATCACCCCTCCACTTT. It yields the protein CASSLESGSESPLHF.

V usage is TRBV19 and J usage is TRBJ2-3, with TRBD2 identical over 7 bases. The ends lost 0 bases at V and 0 bases at J; junction bases unmatched: 6. Looked up from germline, CDR1 is LNHDA and CDR2 is SQIVND (reference sequence). The CDR3 runs to 17 residues. The CDR3, as DNA: TGTGCCAGTAGTATAGATGGGCGGGAGACTAGCACAGATACGCAGTATTTT. It specifies CASSIDGRETSTDTQYF.

To note about this clone: Other nucleotide sequences from this sample produce the same CDR3. CDR3 sequence reads: CASRTGGGSPLHF. The CDR3 DNA reads TGTGCCAGCAGAACAGGGGGTGGTTCACCCCTCCACTTT. The chain uses TRBV12-3 or TRBV12-4 and TRBJ1-6; the match to TRBD1 covers 8 bases. The ends lost 6 bases at V and 9 bases at J; junction bases unmatched: 4. The CDR3 has 13 residues.

The chain links TRBV3-1 (or the pseudogene TRBV3-2) to TRBJ2-5; 10 bases align to TRBD2. The CDR3 runs to 17 residues. V trimming: 3 bases; J trimming: 3 bases; junction bases outside the gene matches: 10. Germline-derived CDR1 and CDR2 are LGHDT and YNNKEL (reference sequence). CDR3 sequence (DNA): TGTGCCAGCAGCCAGGGTAAGCTAGCGGGGGCAGAAGAGACCCAGTACTTC. This sequence encodes CASSQGKLAGAEETQYF.

The chain couples TRBV25-1 to TRBJ1-3; possibly TRBD1 for D (5 bases). The CDR3 runs to 15 residues. The V gene lost 4 bases and the J gene lost 3 bases, with 13 bases spanning the gap. The germline CDR1 and CDR2 sequences are MGHDK and SYGVNS. CDR3 bases: TGTGCCAGCAGTGGCTTGGGGGGAGTTGGAAACACCATATATTTT. Translated, it gives CASSGLGGVGNTIYF.

The V gene is TRBV3-1 (or the pseudogene TRBV3-2), the J gene TRBJ1-6; D not certain. The V and J ends lost 4 bases and 3 bases respectively, with 10 bases between them. In germline, CDR1 is LGHDT, CDR2 YNNKEL (reference sequence). The CDR3 extends over 15 amino acids. The CDR3 sequence is CASSPSGVYNSPLHF. Here the CDR3 DNA reads TGTGCCAGCAGCCCTTCGGGAGTCTATAATTCACCCCTCCACTTT.

The V and J genes are TRBV6-5 and TRBJ1-1; D unresolved. CDR3 length equals 15 residues. Germline V gives CDR1 MNHEY, CDR2 SVGAGI. The V end lost 8 bases, the J end lost 1 base, and 17 bases lay between the germline ends. Written as DNA, the CDR3 is TGTGCCAGCGGCAGATTACGACGGGAGAACACTGAAGCTTTCTTT. Protein sequence: CASGRLRRENTEAFF.